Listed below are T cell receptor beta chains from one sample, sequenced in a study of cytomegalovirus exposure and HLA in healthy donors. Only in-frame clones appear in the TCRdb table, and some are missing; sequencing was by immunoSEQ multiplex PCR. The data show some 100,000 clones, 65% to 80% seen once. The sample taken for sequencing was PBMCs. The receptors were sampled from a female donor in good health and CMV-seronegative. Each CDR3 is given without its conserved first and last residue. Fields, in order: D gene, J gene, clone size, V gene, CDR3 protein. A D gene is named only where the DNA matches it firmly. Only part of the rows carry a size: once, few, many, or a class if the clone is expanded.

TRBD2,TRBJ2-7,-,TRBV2,ASSRSGGAGEQY
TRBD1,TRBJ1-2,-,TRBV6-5,ASSYTTGDGYT
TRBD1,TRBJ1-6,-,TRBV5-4,ASSLGTGRGPSPLH
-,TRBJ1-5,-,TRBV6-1,ASSENRSNQPQH
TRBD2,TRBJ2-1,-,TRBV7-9,ASSIVGGAGEQF
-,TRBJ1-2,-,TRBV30,AWRGRDKNLYGYT
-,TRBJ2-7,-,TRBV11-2,ASSSSAVYEQY
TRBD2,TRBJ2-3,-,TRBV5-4,ASSLAGGFSDTQY
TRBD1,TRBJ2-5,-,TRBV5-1,ASSDPTGVKILQETQY
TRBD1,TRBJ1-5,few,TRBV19,ASSSDRGGQPQH
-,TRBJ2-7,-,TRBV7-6,ASSSPPIGEQY
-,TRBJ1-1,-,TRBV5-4,ASSHKAGSTEAF
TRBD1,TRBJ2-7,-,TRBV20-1,SAGTGLEQY
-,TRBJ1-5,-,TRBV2,ASSESSGGLQPQH
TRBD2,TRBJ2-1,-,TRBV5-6,ASSPIRLAIHNEQF
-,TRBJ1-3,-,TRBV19,ASSEQAGNTIY
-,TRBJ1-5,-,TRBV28,ASRRYRNQPQH
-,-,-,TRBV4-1,ASSQDQGNYEQY
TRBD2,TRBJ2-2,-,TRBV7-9,ASSFLTSGGGNTGELF
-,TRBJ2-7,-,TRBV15,ATSPVRVMGEQY
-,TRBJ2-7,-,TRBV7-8,ASSLDPGTYEQY
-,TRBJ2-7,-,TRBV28,ASSPSIMRGTLFPYEQY
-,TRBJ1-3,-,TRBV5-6,ASSLQGRSGNTIY
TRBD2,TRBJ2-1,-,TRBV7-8,ASSQGLAGGLGYNEQF
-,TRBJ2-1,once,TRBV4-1,ASSQVAVSYNEQF
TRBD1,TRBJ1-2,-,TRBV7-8,ASSQGQGENGYT
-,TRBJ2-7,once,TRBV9,ASSPNNSGRKEQY
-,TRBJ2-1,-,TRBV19,ASSPPRGDRRYNEQF
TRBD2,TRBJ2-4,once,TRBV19,ASSINRGGAKNIQY
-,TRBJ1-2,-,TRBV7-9,ASTPDSTLYGYT
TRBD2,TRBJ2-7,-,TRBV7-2,ASSYGGTYEQY
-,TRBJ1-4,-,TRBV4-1,ASSQERGGGTNEKLF
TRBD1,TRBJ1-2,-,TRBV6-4,ASSAIFGQGGRDSGYT
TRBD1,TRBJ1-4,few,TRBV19,ASSIRDRGEKLF
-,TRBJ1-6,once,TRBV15,ATSRDTRDSPLH
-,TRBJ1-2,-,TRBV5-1,ASSLGSGGYT
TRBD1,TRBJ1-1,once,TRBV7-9,ASIQRPGQFMNTEAF
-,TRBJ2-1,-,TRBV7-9,ASSWSRGQNQGENNEQF
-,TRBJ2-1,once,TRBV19,ASNGRGYNEQF
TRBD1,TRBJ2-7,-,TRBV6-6,ASTEQGPRSYEQY
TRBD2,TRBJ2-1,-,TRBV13,ASSGILASGAEQF
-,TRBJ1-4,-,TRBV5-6,ASSFKGRVNEKLF